The 23 T cell receptor beta chains given below trace back to one sample, sequenced in a study of blood T cell repertoires in COVID-19. Sequenced by immunoSEQ multiplex PCR; TCRdb stores in-frame clones only, minus some. The profile shows 190,000 or so clones, more than 70% of them singletons. The sequencing input was peripheral blood. Receptors originate from a man in his forties or fifties with active or convalescent COVID-19.

The rearrangement links TRBV2 to TRBJ1-2; D may be TRBD1 (5 bases). CDR3 length: 15 residues. Germline CDR1 reads SNHLY; CDR2 reads FYNNEI. Between the trimmed V and J ends, which lost 1 base and 1 base, there was a span of 10 bases. In DNA, the CDR3 is TGTGCCAGCAGTGAAGGGGCAGGGAATAACTATGGCTACACCTTC. As protein: CASSEGAGNNYGYTF.

This clone occurred a few times. The DNA of the CDR3 is TGTGCCAGCAGCTTGAGAGGTCCCGGAGAGACCCAGTACTTC. As protein: CASSLRGPGETQYF. The chain combines TRBV5-5 with TRBJ2-5; unclear D gene. Per germline, CDR1 SGHKS and CDR2 YYEKEE (reference sequence). V was shortened by 1 base and J by 4 bases, with 11 bases between the two germline ends. There are 14 residues in the CDR3. The whole variable domain, remainder taken from reference TRBV5-5 and TRBJ2-5, is DAGVTQSPTHLIKTRGQQVTLRCSPISGHKSVSWYQQVLGQGPQFIFQYYEKEERGRGNFPDRFSARQFPNYSSELNVNALLLGDSALYLCASSLRGPGETQYFGPGTRLLVL.

The chain joins TRBV14 to TRBJ1-1; 7 bases match TRBD1. CDR3 length equals 14 residues. The V and J ends lost 5 bases and 2 bases, in that order; junction bases with no gene match: 5. The germline CDR1 and CDR2 sequences are SGHDN and FVKESK. The CDR3 region has the DNA TGTGCCAGCAGCGTGACAGGGTCAAACACTGAAGCTTTCTTT. Its protein product is CASSVTGSNTEAFF.

The V gene is TRBV5-1, the J gene TRBJ2-1; tentatively, D is TRBD2 (5 bases). Germline V gene lookup returns CDR1 SGHRS and CDR2 YFSETQ. With 0 bases removed from V and 7 bases from J, the gap between germline ends came to 14 bases. This CDR3 contains 15 residues. The CDR3 protein is CASSLDPPSRNEQFF. The CDR3 DNA reads as TGCGCCAGCAGCTTGGATCCCCCTAGCAGGAATGAGCAGTTCTTC.

V gene TRBV3-1 (or the pseudogene TRBV3-2) combines with J gene TRBJ1-2; 7 bases line up with TRBD1. After removal of 4 bases from V and 2 bases from J, the junction contained 7 bases not matched to a gene. Germline-derived CDR1 and CDR2 are LGHDT and YNNKEL (reference sequence). CDR3 size: 15 residues. The CDR3 bases are TGTGCCAGCAGCCCGGGGACAGCTTTCAACTATGGCTACACCTTC. Its protein product is CASSPGTAFNYGYTF.

This clone was observed a few times. This chain connects TRBV6-5 to TRBJ1-6, with 8 bases identical to TRBD1. Germline lookup yields CDR1 MNHEY and CDR2 SVGAGI. The trim removed 7 bases at V and 7 bases at J, leaving 9 bases unmatched. The CDR3 sequence is 15 residues long. In DNA form, the CDR3 reads TGTGCCAGCACTCCTCCGGGACAGGAGAATTCACCCCTCCACTTT. Its translation is CASTPPGQENSPLHF.

V gene TRBV28 combines with J gene TRBJ1-1, with 8 bases matching TRBD1. There are 14 residues in the CDR3. The V gene end was trimmed by 6 bases and the J gene end by 7 bases; junction bases not matched to a gene: 10. Germline V gives CDR1 MDHEN, CDR2 SYDVKM. The DNA of the CDR3 is TGTGCCAGCAGGGAGACAGGGGTGGTGAGTGAAGCTTTCTTT. This gives the protein CASRETGVVSEAFF.

The V gene is TRBV6-5, the J gene TRBJ2-5; no definite D call. The J call may be mistaken, given a closer DNA end match to TRBJ2-7. CDR1 is MNHEY and CDR2 is SVGAGI in the germline V gene. This CDR3 comprises 12 residues. CDR3 loop: CASSSPPSEQYF. The CDR3 nucleotides read TGTGCCAGCAGTTCCCCTCCCAGCGAGCAGTACTTC.

This chain uses TRBV11-2 with TRBJ2-7, with D uncertain. The CDR3 runs 12 residues. V was trimmed by 1 base and J by 2 bases, leaving 3 bases between them. CDR1 and CDR2 from the germline V gene are SGHAT and FQNNGV. The CDR3 bases are TGTGCCAGCAGCTTAGTTACCTACGAGCAGTACTTC. Amino acid sequence: CASSLVTYEQYF.

The chain combines TRBV5-4 with TRBJ1-4; no definite D call. Trimming stripped 2 bases from V and 4 bases from J, with 9 bases between. This CDR3 has 14 residues. The germline V gene encodes CDR1 SGHNT and CDR2 YYREEE (reference sequence). CDR3: CASSLRYGNEKLFF. Written as DNA, the CDR3 is TGTGCCAGCAGCTTACGCTACGGTAATGAAAAACTGTTTTTT.

The chain has TRBV9 and TRBJ1-4; tentatively, D is TRBD1 (6 bases). Per germline, CDR1 SGDLS and CDR2 YYNGEE. V was clipped by 2 bases and J by 3 bases, with 11 bases between them. CDR3 size: 15 residues. The CDR3 is CASSVQGSANEKLFF. The DNA for the CDR3 is TGTGCCAGCAGCGTGCAGGGGAGCGCTAATGAAAAACTGTTTTTT.

V and J are TRBV5-1 and TRBJ1-1; 7 bases agree with TRBD1. CDR3 length: 15 amino acids. Per germline, CDR1 SGHRS and CDR2 YFSETQ. Losses at the gene ends were 2 bases for V and 1 base for J; bases not matched to a gene: 5. In nucleotides, the CDR3 is TGCGCCAGCAGCTTAGGGGGCACTACGAACACTGAAGCTTTCTTT. Encoded protein: CASSLGGTTNTEAFF. Combining the CDR3 with reference TRBV5-1 and TRBJ1-1 gives the whole variable domain KAGVTQTPRYLIKTRGQQVTLSCSPISGHRSVSWYQQTPGQGLQFLFEYFSETQRNKGNFPGRFSGRQFSNSRSEMNVSTLELGDSALYLCASSLGGTTNTEAFFGQGTRLTVV.

The genes are TRBV27 and TRBJ2-1; D remains unclear. This CDR3 has 11 residues. V lost 6 bases and J 9 bases, leaving 9 bases between the germline ends. Germline CDR1 is MNHEY and CDR2 is SMNVEV (reference sequence). CDR3 residues: CASRTGFEQFF. The DNA for the CDR3 is TGTGCCAGCAGGACGGGTTTTGAGCAGTTCTTC.

The gene calls are TRBV20-1 and TRBJ1-2, with D unresolved. Trimming left V 3 bases short and J 8 bases short, with 16 bases between. The CDR3 is 13 residues long. The germline V gene has CDR1 DFQATT and CDR2 SNEGSKA (reference sequence). CDR3 region: CSASSQHLLGYTF. The CDR3 nucleotides are TGCAGTGCTAGTTCACAGCACTTACTCGGCTACACCTTC.

This clone was counted at least ten times. The genes are TRBV27 and TRBJ2-7; tentatively, D is TRBD1 (5 bases). Looked up from germline, CDR1 is MNHEY and CDR2 is SMNVEV (reference sequence). V was shortened by 8 bases and J by 3 bases, with 11 bases between the two germline ends. The CDR3 runs to 12 residues. The DNA for the CDR3 is TGTGCCAGCCTAGGGGCGCGCTACGAGCAGTACTTC. It translates to CASLGARYEQYF.

This chain uses TRBV9 with TRBJ2-3, with a tentative D call TRBD2 (5 bases). The V gene lost 0 bases and the J gene lost 4 bases, with 12 bases spanning the gap. The CDR3 extends over 15 amino acids. The germline V gene has CDR1 SGDLS and CDR2 YYNGEE. As DNA, the CDR3 is TGTGCCAGCAGCGTAGGAGGGAGCGGTGCAGATACGCAGTATTTT. It translates to CASSVGGSGADTQYF. Filled out from reference TRBV9 and TRBJ2-3, the complete variable domain reads DSGVTQTPKHLITATGQRVTLRCSPRSGDLSVYWYQQSLDQGLQFLIQYYNGEERAKGNILERFSAQQFPDLHSELNLSSLELGDSALYFCASSVGGSGADTQYFGPGTRLTVL.

This chain uses TRBV6-2 or TRBV6-3 with TRBJ1-4; 9 positions match TRBD1. The CDR3 has 16 amino acids. Germline V gives CDR1 MNHEY, CDR2 SVGEGT. J lost 0 bases, V lost 6 bases, and 5 bases had no gene match. CDR3 in DNA: TGTGCCAGCAGCCCTACAGGGGGCGCAACTAATGAAAAACTGTTTTTT. Amino acids: CASSPTGGATNEKLFF.

This chain uses TRBV28 with TRBJ2-7; D is possibly TRBD1 (6 bases). This CDR3 comprises 15 residues. Germline loops: CDR1 MDHEN, CDR2 SYDVKM. Trimming took 5 bases from V and 5 from J, leaving 19 bases between them. CDR3 residues: CASSPTGFPGDEQYF. The CDR3, as DNA: TGTGCCAGCAGTCCGACAGGATTTCCCGGGGACGAGCAGTACTTC.

The chain employs TRBV19 and TRBJ1-1; 7 bases align to TRBD1. The CDR3 spans 14 residues. The trim removed 5 bases at V and 4 bases at J, leaving 7 bases unmatched. Per the germline V gene, CDR1 is LNHDA and CDR2 is SQIVND (reference sequence). Written as DNA, the CDR3 is TGTGCCAGTAGTGGCGGGACAGAGGGCACTGAAGCTTTCTTT. Translating it yields CASSGGTEGTEAFF.

Of note for this clone: In the same sample, other DNA sequences code for this CDR3. The chain combines TRBV5-6 with TRBJ1-5, with D hard to call. CDR3 length equals 12 residues. Trimming took 4 bases from V and 2 from J, leaving 4 bases between them. Germline V gene lookup returns CDR1 SGHDT and CDR2 YYEEEE. The CDR3 nucleotides are TGTGCCAGCAGCCGGGGCAATCAGCCCCAGCATTTT. Translating gives CASSRGNQPQHF.

This clone was observed a handful of times. The V call is TRBV4-2, the J call TRBJ2-5, with D possibly matching TRBD2 (6 bases). Germline CDR1 LGHNA, CDR2 YNFKEQ. The CDR3 is made up of 14 amino acids. Trimming removed 1 base from V and 4 bases from J, with 10 bases in between. The CDR3 region is CASSQAEGRETQYF. CDR3 in DNA: TGTGCCAGCAGCCAAGCGGAGGGACGAGAGACCCAGTACTTC.

The rearrangement links TRBV5-5 to TRBJ2-3; perhaps TRBD2 as D (6 bases). Trimming took off 7 bases at V and 0 bases at J, with 12 bases between the two ends. CDR3 size: 14 residues. The germline V gene has CDR1 SGHKS and CDR2 YYEKEE (reference sequence). This chain's CDR3 is CASERGGSTDTQYF. CDR3 nucleotide sequence: TGTGCCAGCGAGCGAGGAGGGAGCACAGATACGCAGTATTTT. Full variable domain (outside the CDR3, taken from reference TRBV5-5 and TRBJ2-3): DAGVTQSPTHLIKTRGQQVTLRCSPISGHKSVSWYQQVLGQGPQFIFQYYEKEERGRGNFPDRFSARQFPNYSSELNVNALLLGDSALYLCASERGGSTDTQYFGPGTRLTVL.

CDR3 region: CSVAEFKAGPYNEQFF. In nucleotides, the CDR3 is TGCAGCGTTGCTGAGTTTAAGGCGGGACCCTACAATGAGCAGTTCTTC. This rearrangement joins TRBV29-1 to TRBJ2-1; maybe TRBD2 (6 bases). The V end was cut by 4 bases, the J end by 2 bases, with 18 bases between. This CDR3 contains 16 residues. CDR1 and CDR2 from the germline V gene are SQVTM and ANQGSEA.